Detailed here is one T cell receptor (beta chain). Its antigen is still unknown. The sample holds no much larger clone one base away, and base qualities are not on file. The data were taken from a study of blood T cell repertoires in COVID-19 (dated by TCRdb to the early 2020s). Looking at the study overall: Samples covering the acute and convalescent phases of COVID-19 were provided by collaborators in the United States, Italy and Spain. Nearly every sample came with metadata listing a de-identified subject ID, COVID-19 status, age in years and sex. The repertoires were made available in a free public database intended to serve as a resource for research on the immune response to SARS-CoV-2. Subjects who had been exposed to COVID-19, were actively infected with it, or had recovered from it provided the deeply sampled blood TCRbeta repertoires that made up the dataset. Samples were obtained from the ongoing ImmuneRACE study (first 160 participants) and from 950 to 1,500 subjects provided by 6 global collaborators. Where available, HLA class I and class II types were obtained from metadata supplied by the sample provider rather than from assay-based typing. The material from the prospective study consisted of cDNA or gDNA derived from T cells, B-cell-depleted T cells, or PBMCs.

The collaborating institutions used their own protocols to collect whole blood in K2EDTA tubes. Collaborator samples were shipped for TCRbeta analysis as frozen whole blood, isolated PBMCs, or DNA extracted from either sample type. General conclusions and limits of the study: How much clinical and demographic metadata was included differed by source and by participant, and the metadata was provided uncurated.

TCRbeta CDR3 regions were amplified from genomic DNA using the immunoSEQ Assay, a bias-controlled multiplex PCR. From the authors' description of their analysis: The number of nucleated cells in each sample was estimated by amplification of reference gene primers within the assay. Sequence reads were collapsed and filtered to measure the absolute abundance of every unique TCRbeta CDR3 rearrangement. For each sample, productive Simpson clonality was calculated by taking the square root of Simpson's diversity index across productive rearrangements. TCRdb's version of the immuneACCESS table is confined to in-frame rearrangements and falls short of the full clone set. An unresolved V gene accounts for under half of the shortfall where checked; the remainder is of unknown origin. That table gives V, J and clone size, and the DNA gave D and trimming. This sample lists roughly 150,000 clones; about 89% were detected once. About 2.8% of the sample belongs to the ten largest clones.

From the cysteine up to the phenylalanine, the CDR3 has a length of 14 residues. Only the CDR3 portion is preserved as DNA: 42 bases, with reading frame beginning at the first base. The germline V gene sets CDR1 to SGHRS and CDR2 to YFSETQ. The junction shows trimming of 4 bases on V and 4 bases on J, plus 15 bases between the germline ends. The clonotype originates from a man in his fifties or sixties with acute or convalescent COVID-19. Sequenced material: peripheral blood. The chain was built from TRBV5-1 and TRBJ2-7, with no reliable assignment of the D segment. In nucleotide form, the sequence is TGCGCCAGCAGCGCCACGTTTACACGTTACGAGCAGTACTTC. This translates into CASSATFTRYEQYF.